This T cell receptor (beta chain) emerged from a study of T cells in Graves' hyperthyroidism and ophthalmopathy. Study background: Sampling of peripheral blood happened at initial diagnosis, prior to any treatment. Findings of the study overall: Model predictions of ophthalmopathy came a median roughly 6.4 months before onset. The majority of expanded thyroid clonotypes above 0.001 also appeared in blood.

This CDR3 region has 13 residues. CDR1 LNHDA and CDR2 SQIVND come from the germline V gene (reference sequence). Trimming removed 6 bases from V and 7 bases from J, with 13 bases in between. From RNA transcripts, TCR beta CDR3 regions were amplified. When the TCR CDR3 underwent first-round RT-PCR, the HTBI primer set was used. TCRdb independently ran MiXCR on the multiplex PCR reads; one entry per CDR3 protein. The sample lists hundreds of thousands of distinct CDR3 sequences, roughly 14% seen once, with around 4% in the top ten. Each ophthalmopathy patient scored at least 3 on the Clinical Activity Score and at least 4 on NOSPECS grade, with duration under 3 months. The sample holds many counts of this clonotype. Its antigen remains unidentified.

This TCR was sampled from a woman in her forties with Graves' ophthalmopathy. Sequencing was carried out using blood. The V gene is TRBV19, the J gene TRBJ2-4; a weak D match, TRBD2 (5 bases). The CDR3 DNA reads TGTGCCAGTAGCGTTGGCGGGTGGAACATTCAGTACTTC. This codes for CASSVGGWNIQYF.